This paragraph covers one T cell receptor beta chain sequence. The V segment lost 3 bases and the J segment 2 bases; nucleotides outside the gene matches: 12. Germline V CDR1 and CDR2: MNHEY, SMNVEV (reference sequence). CDR3 length: 18 amino acids. This record comes from a study of blood T cell repertoires in COVID-19. In the source study's methods: The authors estimated nucleated cell counts from reference gene primer amplification. The data were produced by immunoSEQ multiplex PCR, yet TCRdb's version contains in-frame clones alone and is incomplete. The DNA was the basis for D and trimming; V, J and clone size are from that table. The repertoire has 150,000 or so clones, around nine tenths of them found once; the top ten carry about 4.7%.

This TCR was sampled from a human donor in a cohort sampled during active COVID-19. V gene TRBV27 combines with J gene TRBJ2-3; 9 bases are shared with TRBD2. Sequencing was done on a sample of peripheral blood. CDR3 sequence: CASSLGIAGGSATDTQYF. CDR3 DNA: TGTGCCAGCAGTTTGGGGATCGCGGGAGGGTCTGCCACAGATACGCAGTATTTT.